A single sample gave rise to the 2 T cell receptor beta chains below, sequenced in a study of radiation and T cells in renal cell carcinoma. Assay used: immunoSEQ multiplex PCR; TCRdb lists only in-frame clones, some missing. The profile shows around 130,000 clones, more than 75% of them singletons. Described time point: blood 2 weeks post-SBRT. Treatment: 15 Gy SBRT to primary tumor, nephrectomy 4 weeks later. This specimen consisted of blood, obtained from a patient whose treatment included radiotherapy and nephrectomy. These receptors all come from a woman between 65 and 79 years old with renal cell carcinoma.

The chain combines TRBV2 with TRBJ2-3; weak D call: TRBD2 (7 bases). V lost 0 bases and J 3 bases, leaving 10 bases between the germline ends. CDR1 SNHLY and CDR2 FYNNEI come from the germline V gene. The CDR3 sequence is 15 residues long. CDR3 loop: CASSEAGGATDTQYF. Written as DNA, the CDR3 is TGTGCCAGCAGTGAAGCTGGGGGGGCGACAGATACGCAGTATTTT.

This chain uses TRBV6-1 with TRBJ2-5; D is perhaps TRBD1 (5 bases). Germline values: CDR1 MNHNS, CDR2 SASEGT. The CDR3 has 14 residues. Deletions cut 8 bases from V and 2 bases from J, with 15 bases between. Here the CDR3 DNA reads TGTGCCAGCGCCCAAGGACATATACAAGAGACCCAGTACTTC. Protein sequence: CASAQGHIQETQYF.